This T cell receptor beta chain originates from a study of graft-versus-host responses after intestinal transplantation. In the study overall: All recipients were transplanted with multivisceral, liver-intestinal, or isolated intestinal grafts. Tacrolimus and steroids were given for roughly 3 years to all recipients after anti-thymocyte globulin induction.

Marrow collected post-transplant originated from the posterior iliac crest or another site. Using immunoSEQ multiplex PCR, the repertoire was profiled, and TCRdb retains in-frame clones only, with some absent. The sample includes 17,000 or so clones, 86% of them seen just once. The V and J ends lost 8 bases and 3 bases, in that order; junction bases with no gene match: 10. The CDR3 sequence is 15 residues long. Sequencing was performed on bone marrow, taken approximately 120 days after transplant. The chain carries TRBV23-1 and TRBJ2-3, with TRBD1 matching over 8 bases. TRBV23-1 is an ORF for which the function is uncertain. This clonotype was sampled from a human patient who received an intestinal transplant, so some T cells may come from the graft donor. The CDR3 here is CASGFDRGETDTQYF. The CDR3 DNA is TGCGCCAGCGGGTTCGACAGGGGTGAGACAGATACGCAGTATTTT.